The present entry profiles one T cell receptor (beta chain) with its context. The data were obtained in a study of sequential checkpoint blockade in melanoma. Sequencing was performed with immunoSEQ multiplex PCR; in TCRdb, only in-frame clones are kept and a portion is missing. The sample consists of under 20,000 clones, about two thirds of them appearing once. Treatment noted: randomized to nivolumab then ipilimumab (arm A) or the reverse (arm B). CDR1 and CDR2 from the germline V gene are SGDLS and YYNGEE. CDR3 size: 14 residues. V lost 4 bases and J 6 bases, leaving 13 bases between the germline ends.

The chain employs TRBV9 and TRBJ1-4, with D maybe TRBD1 (5 bases). The source was CD8+ T cells sorted from blood (inferred from file names), collected from a patient given nivolumab and ipilimumab in sequence. The sequence came from a human donor with melanoma. CDR3 residues: CASSPGGGYEKLFF. For the CDR3, the DNA is TGTGCCAGCAGCCCCGGGGGGGGGTATGAAAAACTGTTTTTT.